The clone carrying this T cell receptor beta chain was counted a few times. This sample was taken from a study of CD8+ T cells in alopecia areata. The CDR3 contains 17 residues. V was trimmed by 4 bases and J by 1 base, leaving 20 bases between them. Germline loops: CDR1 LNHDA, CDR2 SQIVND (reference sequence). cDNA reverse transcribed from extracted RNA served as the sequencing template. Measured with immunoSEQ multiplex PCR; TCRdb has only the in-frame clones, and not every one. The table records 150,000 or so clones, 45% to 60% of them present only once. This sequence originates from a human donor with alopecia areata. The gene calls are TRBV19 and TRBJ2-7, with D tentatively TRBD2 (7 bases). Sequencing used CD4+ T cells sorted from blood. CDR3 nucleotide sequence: TGTGCCAGTAGTAAAGTGTGGGGGGGCGGAAGGTCCTACGAGCAGTACTTC. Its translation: CASSKVWGGGRSYEQYF.